These 16 T cell receptor beta chains were all obtained from the same sample, sequenced in a study of blood T cell repertoires in COVID-19. Sequenced by immunoSEQ multiplex PCR; TCRdb stores in-frame clones only, minus some. The sample lists around 280,000 clones, approximately 86% occurring once. Sequences were obtained from peripheral blood. These receptors were obtained from a woman aged 45-60 years with active or convalescent COVID-19.

The rearrangement links TRBV6-4 to TRBJ1-2; D gene ambiguous. Trimming cost V 4 bases and J 6 bases, with 15 bases left between them. The germline V gene encodes CDR1 MRHNA and CDR2 SNTAGT. This CDR3 comprises 14 residues. The CDR3 region has the DNA TGTGCCAGCAGTGCGGGTAACTCGGGAGATGGCTACACCTTC. This translates into CASSAGNSGDGYTF.

The chain links TRBV5-1 to TRBJ2-5; D is possibly TRBD1 (8 bases). Germline CDR1 reads SGHRS; CDR2 reads YFSETQ. Trimming removed 4 bases from V and 4 bases from J, with 26 bases in between. The CDR3 is made up of 18 amino acids. As DNA, the CDR3 is TGCGCCAGCAGCCGGGACTACCCGGGACAGGTTCGGAGAGAGACCCAGTACTTC. Amino acids: CASSRDYPGQVRRETQYF.

The count of this clone is one. A read error may account for a junction end that differs from germline. The chain joins TRBV13 to TRBJ1-4; D is unresolved. The CDR3 totals 12 residues. Germline lookup yields CDR1 PRHDT and CDR2 FYEKMQ (reference sequence). The CDR3 reads CASSFTGEKLFF. The CDR3, as DNA: TGCGCCAGCAGCTTCACGGGTGAAAAACTGTTTTTT.

Ten or more counts support this clone. This chain links TRBV5-1 with TRBJ1-6, with D possibly being TRBD1 (5 bases). CDR1 is SGHRS and CDR2 is YFSETQ in the germline V gene. Trimming cost V 0 bases and J 10 bases, with 11 bases left between them. The CDR3 runs 14 residues. CDR3 sequence reads: CASSLAQGSSPLHF. CDR3 DNA: TGCGCCAGCAGCTTGGCCCAGGGTTCGTCACCCCTCCACTTT.

CDR3 bases: TGTGCCAGTAGTTCTGGACAGGGGGGAAATTCACCCCTCCACTTT. Translation: CASSSGQGGNSPLHF. The rearrangement links TRBV19 to TRBJ1-6; 10 bases line up with TRBD1. The CDR3 is made up of 15 amino acids. CDR1 and CDR2 (germline): LNHDA, SQIVND (reference sequence). Losses at the gene ends were 5 bases for V and 7 bases for J; bases not matched to a gene: 5.

As to this clone: Other DNA variants within this sample encode the same CDR3. The chain uses TRBV9 and TRBJ1-2; 8 nucleotides line up with TRBD1. Germline-derived CDR1 and CDR2 are SGDLS and YYNGEE. The J segment lost 3 bases and the V segment lost 4 bases, leaving 5 bases of the junction unmatched. There are 14 residues in the CDR3. The CDR3 nucleotides are TGTGCCAGCAGCACTGGACAGGGTGACTATGGCTACACCTTC. The encoded protein is CASSTGQGDYGYTF.

The chain links TRBV28 to TRBJ1-2, with 12 bases aligning to TRBD1. The germline V gene has CDR1 MDHEN and CDR2 SYDVKM. The CDR3 spans 16 residues. V lost 6 bases and J lost 2; bases outside the gene matches: 7. This chain's CDR3 is CASSPGQGAPNYGYTF. In DNA, the CDR3 is TGTGCCAGCAGCCCGGGACAGGGGGCGCCCAACTATGGCTACACCTTC.

The chain employs TRBV15 and TRBJ2-5; TRBD2 is a possible D gene (5 bases). Trimming stripped 0 bases from V and 3 bases from J, with 8 bases between. The CDR3 runs to 14 residues. CDR1 and CDR2 (germline): LNHNV, YYDKDF (reference sequence). This CDR3 is CATSRDHGKETQYF. In DNA, the CDR3 is TGTGCCACCAGCAGAGATCACGGGAAAGAGACCCAGTACTTC.

The chain couples TRBV5-1 to TRBJ2-1; 7 positions match TRBD2. The CDR3 covers 16 residues. Germline V gives CDR1 SGHRS, CDR2 YFSETQ. The V and J ends lost 2 bases and 7 bases, in that order; junction bases with no gene match: 12. The CDR3 region has the DNA TGCGCCAGCAGCTTTTTAGCGGGTGCGCCCAGGAATGAGCAGTTCTTC. Protein sequence: CASSFLAGAPRNEQFF. Full variable domain (missing parts from reference TRBV5-1 and TRBJ2-1): KAGVTQTPRYLIKTRGQQVTLSCSPISGHRSVSWYQQTPGQGLQFLFEYFSETQRNKGNFPGRFSGRQFSNSRSEMNVSTLELGDSALYLCASSFLAGAPRNEQFFGPGTRLTVL.

This chain uses TRBV2 with TRBJ2-3; 9 nucleotides agree with TRBD2. Trimming took 4 bases from V and 4 from J; bases not matched to a gene: 9. The CDR3 sequence is 16 residues long. CDR1 SNHLY and CDR2 FYNNEI come from the germline V gene. CDR3 amino acids: CASSAGSGSKADTQYF. CDR3 DNA: TGTGCCAGCAGTGCTGGTAGCGGGAGCAAAGCAGATACGCAGTATTTT.

This clone was observed a few times. The chain employs TRBV16 and TRBJ1-2; TRBD1 matches 8 bases. The germline V gene has CDR1 KGHSY and CDR2 FQNENV. There are 16 residues in the CDR3. Trimming cost V 4 bases and J 0 bases; bases outside gene matches: 7. The CDR3 loop is CASSPGQAQANYGYTF. Written as DNA, the CDR3 is TGTGCCAGCAGCCCGGGACAGGCGCAGGCTAACTATGGCTACACCTTC.

The chain couples TRBV29-1 to TRBJ2-3; TRBD1 agrees at 8 bases. Germline CDR1 and CDR2: SQVTM and ANQGSEA. This CDR3 is 15 amino acids long. V was clipped by 3 bases and J by 2 bases; unmatched bases: 7. The CDR3 loop is CSVDIQGGYTDTQYF. CDR3 coding DNA: TGCAGCGTTGATATACAGGGGGGATACACAGATACGCAGTATTTT.

This clone occurred once. The rearrangement links TRBV18 to TRBJ1-2; 8 nucleotides agree with TRBD1. Germline assignment: CDR1 KGHSH and CDR2 LQKENI. The J segment lost 2 bases and the V segment lost 2 bases, leaving 4 bases of the junction unmatched. The CDR3 has 15 amino acids. The CDR3 spells CASSPTTGENYGYTF. Written as DNA, the CDR3 is TGTGCCAGCTCACCAACGACAGGGGAAAACTATGGCTACACCTTC.

The chain recombines TRBV7-9 with TRBJ1-1, with D perhaps matching TRBD1 (5 bases). Germline V gene data show CDR1 as SEHNR and CDR2 as FQNEAQ (reference sequence). The CDR3 sequence is 16 residues long. V dropped 5 bases and J dropped 4 bases, with 20 bases sitting between them. The DNA of the CDR3 is TGTGCCAGCAGCCAGCAAGGGGTGGTGGTTGCCACTGAAGCTTTCTTT. Its translation: CASSQQGVVVATEAFF.

This chain joins TRBV15 and TRBJ2-1, with no clear D. Germline V gene lookup returns CDR1 LNHNV and CDR2 YYDKDF (reference sequence). V was trimmed by 5 bases and J by 8 bases, leaving 13 bases between them. The CDR3 consists of 13 residues. CDR3 residues: CATSWAPFYEQFF. The CDR3 DNA reads TGTGCCACCAGCTGGGCCCCCTTCTATGAGCAGTTCTTC. The complete variable domain, with remaining parts taken from reference TRBV15 and TRBJ2-1, reads DAMVIQNPRYQVTQFGKPVTLSCSQTLNHNVMYWYQQKSSQAPKLLFHYYDKDFNNEADTPDNFQSRRPNTSFCFLDIRSPGLGDTAMYLCATSWAPFYEQFFGPGTRLTVL.

This clone appeared a few times. J is TRBJ2-1 and V is TRBV5-1, with 8 bases identical to TRBD1. The V segment lost 4 bases and the J segment 14 bases; nucleotides outside the gene matches: 8. This CDR3 contains 12 residues. In germline, CDR1 is SGHRS, CDR2 YFSETQ. The CDR3 region is CASSPDRVQKFF. The CDR3 nucleotides read TGCGCCAGCAGCCCGGACAGGGTCCAAAAGTTCTTC.